This TCR beta chain stems from a study of early T cells in non-severe SARS-CoV-2 infection. From the 5' RACE reads, TCRdb called clonotypes with MiXCR, one entry per CDR3 protein. Of more than 65,000 distinct CDR3 sequences detected, 13% appear once; the ten largest clones hold around 4.8%. The sample was whole blood. The sequence was obtained from an adult who was a healthcare worker with PCR-confirmed SARS-CoV-2 infection or an uninfected control (not recorded which).

CDR3 in amino acids: CASSLTPRGGSNTGELFF. Written as DNA, the CDR3 is TGTGCCAGCAGCCTCACCCCCAGAGGAGGGTCGAACACCGGGGAGCTGTTTTTT. The rearrangement joins TRBV7-6 to TRBJ2-2; TRBD2 might be the D (6 bases). The V gene lost 5 bases and the J gene lost 0 bases, with 19 bases spanning the gap. The CDR3 has 18 residues. Looked up from germline, CDR1 is SGHVS and CDR2 is FNYEAQ.